Each of the 23 T cell receptor beta chains below was sequenced from the same sample in a study of somatic mutations in cytotoxic T cells in rheumatoid arthritis. The protocol was immunoSEQ multiplex PCR, while the TCRdb copy is restricted to in-frame clones and leaves out a portion. The table includes 9,500 to 13,000 clones, around 79% detected once. What was sequenced was CD8+ T cells sorted from blood. These receptors came from an adult with rheumatoid arthritis.

This chain connects TRBV5-3 to TRBJ2-7, with TRBD1 as a possible D gene (6 bases). TRBV5-3 falls under the ORF class, with uncertain function. The CDR3 consists of 14 residues. Trimming pared 0 bases from V and 2 bases from J, leaving 9 bases between. The CDR3 here is CARSLGGHPYEQYF. CDR3 coding DNA: TGTGCCAGAAGCTTGGGGGGGCACCCCTACGAGCAGTACTTC.

This clone was counted only a few times. The chain is built from TRBV28 and TRBJ1-4; D call uncertain. The length of the CDR3 is 16 residues. Deletions cut 2 bases from V and 3 bases from J, with 13 bases between. Looked up from germline, CDR1 is MDHEN and CDR2 is SYDVKM. The CDR3 loop is CASSLRHPMANEKLFF. The CDR3 nucleotides are TGTGCCAGCAGTTTAAGGCACCCGATGGCTAATGAAAAACTGTTTTTT.

The J gene is TRBJ1-6, the V gene TRBV7-9; D is possibly TRBD1 (5 bases). V was cut by 0 bases and J by 7 bases, with 10 bases left in between. The CDR3 covers 15 residues. Germline values: CDR1 SEHNR, CDR2 FQNEAQ (reference sequence). CDR3 protein: CASSLAQGGNSPLHF. In DNA, the CDR3 is TGTGCCAGCAGCTTAGCGCAGGGTGGGAATTCACCCCTCCACTTT.

For this clone: An end of the junction differs from the germline gene, which may be a read error. The chain links TRBV7-6 to TRBJ2-1; the match to TRBD2 covers 9 bases. CDR3 size: 14 residues. CDR1 and CDR2 (germline): SGHVS, FNYEAQ. The CDR3 sequence is CASSLAGVYNEQFF. CDR3 nucleotide sequence: TGTGCCAGCAGTTTAGCGGGGGTTTACAATGAGCAGTTCTTC.

The CDR3 DNA is TGTGCCAGCAGCTTATGGGGAGGGGTAGGGGAGACCCAGTACTTC. Translation: CASSLWGGVGETQYF. The rearrangement links TRBV7-2 to TRBJ2-5; TRBD2 aligns across 7 bases. Germline CDR1 SGHTA, CDR2 FQGNSA. The CDR3 has 15 amino acids. The J segment lost 5 bases and the V segment lost 2 bases, leaving 8 bases of the junction unmatched.

The chain has TRBV7-2 and TRBJ2-1; D gene unclear. Germline CDR1 and CDR2: SGHTA and FQGNSA. Trimming stripped 1 base from V and 4 bases from J, with 5 bases between. The CDR3 runs to 13 residues. In DNA form, the CDR3 reads TGTGCCAGCAGCTTAGTACTTTACAATGAGCAGTTCTTC. It specifies CASSLVLYNEQFF.

This rearrangement joins TRBV6-5 to TRBJ2-7; TRBD1 agrees at 11 bases. The germline gives CDR1 MNHEY, CDR2 SVGAGI. The CDR3 is 16 amino acids. The V and J ends lost 2 bases and 3 bases, in that order; junction bases with no gene match: 6. CDR3 region: CASSYPGTGGNYEQYF. DNA for the CDR3: TGTGCCAGCAGTTACCCAGGGACAGGGGGAAACTACGAGCAGTACTTC.

The chain is built from TRBV6-6 and TRBJ2-7; 9 bases fit TRBD1. This CDR3 contains 15 residues. With 6 bases clipped from V and 3 bases from J, the junction kept 9 bases outside the gene matches. Germline CDR1 MNHNY, CDR2 SVGAGI (reference sequence). The chain's CDR3 is CASRGLGQGVYEQYF. Written as DNA, the CDR3 is TGTGCCAGCAGGGGGTTGGGACAGGGTGTCTACGAGCAGTACTTC.

The V and J genes are TRBV7-2 and TRBJ2-5, with TRBD2 as a possible D gene (5 bases). V was trimmed by 0 bases and J by 6 bases, leaving 14 bases between them. This CDR3 is built from 15 residues. CDR1 and CDR2 from the germline V gene are SGHTA and FQGNSA. The CDR3 DNA reads TGTGCCAGCAGCTTAGCGGTGGGGTCGGGAAAGACCCAGTACTTC. This codes for CASSLAVGSGKTQYF.

The chain is built from TRBV4-3 and TRBJ2-2, with TRBD2 matching over 7 bases. The length of the CDR3 is 15 residues. V shed 2 bases, J shed 1 base, and the junction held 1 base outside the gene matches. Germline V gene data show CDR1 as LGHNA and CDR2 as YSLEER. The CDR3 reads CASSQSGGNTGELFF. The CDR3 nucleotides read TGCGCCAGCAGCCAATCGGGGGGGAACACCGGGGAGCTGTTTTTT.

The J gene is TRBJ1-5, the V gene TRBV5-6; D is uncertain. The CDR3 is made up of 13 amino acids. Deletions cut 4 bases from V and 5 bases from J, with 10 bases between. The germline V gene has CDR1 SGHDT and CDR2 YYEEEE. CDR3 protein: CASSRSPDQPQHF. The CDR3 bases are TGTGCCAGCAGCCGTTCCCCAGATCAGCCCCAGCATTTT.

The V gene is TRBV7-2, the J gene TRBJ1-2, with D possibly TRBD1 on 6 matching bases. CDR3 size: 13 residues. Trimming pared 1 base from V and 7 bases from J, leaving 10 bases between. Germline CDR1 is SGHTA and CDR2 is FQGNSA. The CDR3 protein is CASSLGTESGYTF. As DNA, the CDR3 is TGTGCCAGCAGCTTAGGGACAGAAAGTGGCTACACCTTC.

This rearrangement joins TRBV5-4 to TRBJ2-6, with TRBD2 identical over 7 bases. This CDR3 spans 19 amino acids. V shed 4 bases, J shed 1 base, and the junction held 14 bases outside the gene matches. Germline-derived CDR1 and CDR2 are SGHNT and YYREEE (reference sequence). The CDR3 sequence is CASSPSGGGAPSGANVLTF. The CDR3 DNA reads as TGTGCCAGCAGCCCCTCTGGGGGAGGGGCTCCTTCTGGGGCCAACGTCCTGACTTTC.

The sample holds one count of this clone. The gene calls are TRBV11-3 and TRBJ2-7; unclear D gene. Trimming left V 1 base short and J 6 bases short, with 25 bases between. The V gene's germline CDR1 is SGHNT and CDR2 YENEEA. There are 18 residues in the CDR3. This CDR3 reads CASSLAYPEWNTFGEQYF. DNA for the CDR3: TGTGCCAGCAGCTTAGCTTATCCTGAGTGGAACACCTTCGGCGAGCAGTACTTC.

The chain joins TRBV16 to TRBJ1-3; D is possibly TRBD1 (6 bases). CDR1 KGHSY and CDR2 FQNENV come from the germline V gene. V was cut by 0 bases and J by 2 bases, with 11 bases left in between. The CDR3 has 16 residues. The chain's CDR3 is CASSQSRGNPGNTIYF. The CDR3 DNA follows: TGTGCCAGCAGCCAATCTAGGGGGAACCCTGGAAACACCATATATTTT.

This clone was counted between two and nine times. The V call is TRBV5-1, the J call TRBJ1-1; D is uncertain. Between the trimmed V and J ends, which lost 0 bases and 4 bases, there was a span of 10 bases. The germline V gene encodes CDR1 SGHRS and CDR2 YFSETQ. CDR3 length: 14 amino acids. The CDR3: CASSLGFGSTEAFF. The CDR3 nucleotides read TGCGCCAGCAGCTTGGGGTTTGGGAGCACTGAAGCTTTCTTT.

The DNA of the CDR3 is TGTGCCAGCAGTTTATGGGGCCAAGAGACCCAGTACTTC. It is translated as CASSLWGQETQYF. The genes are TRBV27 and TRBJ2-5; D is unresolved. Trimming pared 1 base from V and 1 base from J, leaving 4 bases between. The length of the CDR3 is 13 residues. The germline gives CDR1 MNHEY, CDR2 SMNVEV (reference sequence).

V and J are TRBV28 and TRBJ1-3, with TRBD1 as a possible D gene (5 bases). Trimming removed 3 bases at V and 4 bases at J, with 13 bases between. The CDR3 runs to 15 residues. Germline CDR1 is MDHEN and CDR2 is SYDVKM. CDR3 protein: CASSFAAGLGNTIYF. The CDR3 region has the DNA TGTGCCAGCAGTTTCGCGGCAGGGCTCGGAAACACCATATATTTT. The full variable domain, rest sourced from reference TRBV28 and TRBJ1-3, is DVKVTQSSRYLVKRTGEKVFLECVQDMDHENMFWYRQDPGLGLRLIYFSYDVKMKEKGDIPEGYSVSREKKERFSLILESASTNQTSMYLCASSFAAGLGNTIYFGEGSWLTVV.

This clone was detected only a few times. The chain is built from TRBV30 and TRBJ1-1; D uncertain. Looked up from germline, CDR1 is GTSNPN and CDR2 is SVGIG (reference sequence). The V end was cut by 4 bases, the J end by 0 bases, with 15 bases between. The CDR3 is 15 residues long. In DNA, the CDR3 is TGTGCCTGGATCGAGGACGGAAAGATGAACACTGAAGCTTTCTTT. Its translation is CAWIEDGKMNTEAFF. Full variable domain (outside the CDR3, taken from reference TRBV30 and TRBJ1-1): SQTIHQWPATLVQPVGSPLSLECTVEGTSNPNLYWYRQAAGRGLQLLFYSVGIGQISSEVPQNLSASRPQDRQFILSSKKLLLSDSGFYLCAWIEDGKMNTEAFFGQGTRLTVV.

For this clone: The same CDR3 also results from other DNA sequences found in this sample. The rearrangement uses TRBV9 and TRBJ1-2, with D possibly matching TRBD1 (6 bases). V shed 3 bases and J shed 1 base, with 10 bases lying between them. The CDR3 covers 14 residues. CDR1 is SGDLS and CDR2 is YYNGEE in the germline V gene. CDR3 DNA: TGTGCCAGCAGCGCTACAGGGCTTAACTATGGCTACACCTTC. It translates to CASSATGLNYGYTF.

This clone showed up just once. The rearrangement links TRBV7-9 to TRBJ1-3; D remains unclear. The V gene's germline CDR1 is SEHNR and CDR2 FQNEAQ (reference sequence). The CDR3 extends over 14 amino acids. Trimming took 2 bases from V and 1 from J, leaving 6 bases between them. CDR3 coding DNA: TGTGCCAGCAGCTTATTACTTTCTGGAAACACCATATATTTT. Its translation: CASSLLLSGNTIYF.

The rearrangement joins TRBV9 to TRBJ1-2, with no clear D. The CDR3 length is 14 residues. The V gene's germline CDR1 is SGDLS and CDR2 YYNGEE. The V end lost 0 bases, the J end lost 2 bases, and 8 bases lay between the germline ends. The CDR3 sequence is CASSVALDNYGYTF. The CDR3 nucleotides read TGTGCCAGCAGCGTAGCTCTTGACAACTATGGCTACACCTTC. Full variable domain (rest looked up from reference TRBV9 and TRBJ1-2): DSGVTQTPKHLITATGQRVTLRCSPRSGDLSVYWYQQSLDQGLQFLIQYYNGEERAKGNILERFSAQQFPDLHSELNLSSLELGDSALYFCASSVALDNYGYTFGSGTRLTVV.

CDR3 protein: CASSVGGEPYNEQFF. The CDR3 DNA sequence: TGTGCCAGCAGCGTAGGAGGGGAGCCCTACAATGAGCAGTTCTTC. The J gene is TRBJ2-1, the V gene TRBV9, with D possibly called TRBD1 or TRBD2 (5 bases each). The germline CDR1 and CDR2 sequences are SGDLS and YYNGEE. The CDR3 has 15 amino acids. V was clipped by 0 bases and J by 2 bases, with 9 bases between them.